This T cell receptor beta chain was recorded in a study of shared clonotypes between healthy human individuals. Some clones are missing from TCRdb's copy, which holds only in-frame ones; the method was immunoSEQ multiplex PCR. The sample records millions of clones, around 96% being singletons. Comments on this clone: Antigen unknown.

Points from the study as a whole: For naive CD4 cells, roughly 4.8% of clonotypes were shared across four donors.

Naive CD8 cells comprised CD45RO-negative, CCR7-positively selected cells, excluding terminally differentiated effector memory CD45RA+ cells. Only Caucasian adults living in Nashville, Tennessee served as donors. Material for sequencing was naive CD8+ T cells sorted from blood. This TCR came from a man between 18 and 29 years old in good health.

The CDR3 region has the DNA TGTGCCAGCAGCCCGCCGACTAGCCCTACTTACAATGAGCAGTTCTTC. As protein: CASSPPTSPTYNEQFF. The chain recombines TRBV7-8 with TRBJ2-1, with 7 bases fitting TRBD2. The junction had 11 bases not matched to a gene; V was cut back by 5 bases and J by 4 bases. The CDR3 contains 16 residues. Looked up from germline, CDR1 is SGHVS and CDR2 is FQNEAQ. The full variable domain, completed using reference TRBV7-8 and TRBJ2-1, is GAGVSQSPRYKVAKRGQDVALRCDPISGHVSLFWYQQALGQGPEFLTYFQNEAQLDKSGLPSDRFFAERPEGSVSTLKIQRTQQEDSAVYLCASSPPTSPTYNEQFFGPGTRLTVL.